This T cell receptor (beta chain) was identified during a study of cytomegalovirus exposure and HLA in healthy donors. At the level of the study: Genotyping showed around four fifths of a few hundred donors falling in the Caucasian-associated ancestry cluster. Study conclusions and caveats: Testing in vitro showed three CMV-associated chains specific for CMV antigens. Most observed TCR sequences were rare, whereas some public TCRs were detected in many donors.

In regard to this clone: Its cognate antigen is unknown.

The study ran its PCR with 60 Vbeta and 13 Jbeta primers. Generated by immunoSEQ multiplex PCR, the TCRdb table keeps only in-frame clones and is missing some. The data hold 150,000 to 200,000 clones, with about 81% observed a single time. CDR1 and CDR2 (germline): SGDLS, YYNGEE. V lost 0 bases and J 10 bases, leaving 16 bases between the germline ends. The CDR3 covers 14 residues. The gene calls are TRBV9 and TRBJ1-2; D perhaps matches TRBD1 (5 bases). Source material: PBMCs. This TCR was sampled from a woman aged 18-29 years in good health and CMV-seropositive. The CDR3 nucleotides read TGTGCCAGCAGCGTAGATCCGATCGGGGGAGTCTACACCTTC. Its protein is CASSVDPIGGVYTF.